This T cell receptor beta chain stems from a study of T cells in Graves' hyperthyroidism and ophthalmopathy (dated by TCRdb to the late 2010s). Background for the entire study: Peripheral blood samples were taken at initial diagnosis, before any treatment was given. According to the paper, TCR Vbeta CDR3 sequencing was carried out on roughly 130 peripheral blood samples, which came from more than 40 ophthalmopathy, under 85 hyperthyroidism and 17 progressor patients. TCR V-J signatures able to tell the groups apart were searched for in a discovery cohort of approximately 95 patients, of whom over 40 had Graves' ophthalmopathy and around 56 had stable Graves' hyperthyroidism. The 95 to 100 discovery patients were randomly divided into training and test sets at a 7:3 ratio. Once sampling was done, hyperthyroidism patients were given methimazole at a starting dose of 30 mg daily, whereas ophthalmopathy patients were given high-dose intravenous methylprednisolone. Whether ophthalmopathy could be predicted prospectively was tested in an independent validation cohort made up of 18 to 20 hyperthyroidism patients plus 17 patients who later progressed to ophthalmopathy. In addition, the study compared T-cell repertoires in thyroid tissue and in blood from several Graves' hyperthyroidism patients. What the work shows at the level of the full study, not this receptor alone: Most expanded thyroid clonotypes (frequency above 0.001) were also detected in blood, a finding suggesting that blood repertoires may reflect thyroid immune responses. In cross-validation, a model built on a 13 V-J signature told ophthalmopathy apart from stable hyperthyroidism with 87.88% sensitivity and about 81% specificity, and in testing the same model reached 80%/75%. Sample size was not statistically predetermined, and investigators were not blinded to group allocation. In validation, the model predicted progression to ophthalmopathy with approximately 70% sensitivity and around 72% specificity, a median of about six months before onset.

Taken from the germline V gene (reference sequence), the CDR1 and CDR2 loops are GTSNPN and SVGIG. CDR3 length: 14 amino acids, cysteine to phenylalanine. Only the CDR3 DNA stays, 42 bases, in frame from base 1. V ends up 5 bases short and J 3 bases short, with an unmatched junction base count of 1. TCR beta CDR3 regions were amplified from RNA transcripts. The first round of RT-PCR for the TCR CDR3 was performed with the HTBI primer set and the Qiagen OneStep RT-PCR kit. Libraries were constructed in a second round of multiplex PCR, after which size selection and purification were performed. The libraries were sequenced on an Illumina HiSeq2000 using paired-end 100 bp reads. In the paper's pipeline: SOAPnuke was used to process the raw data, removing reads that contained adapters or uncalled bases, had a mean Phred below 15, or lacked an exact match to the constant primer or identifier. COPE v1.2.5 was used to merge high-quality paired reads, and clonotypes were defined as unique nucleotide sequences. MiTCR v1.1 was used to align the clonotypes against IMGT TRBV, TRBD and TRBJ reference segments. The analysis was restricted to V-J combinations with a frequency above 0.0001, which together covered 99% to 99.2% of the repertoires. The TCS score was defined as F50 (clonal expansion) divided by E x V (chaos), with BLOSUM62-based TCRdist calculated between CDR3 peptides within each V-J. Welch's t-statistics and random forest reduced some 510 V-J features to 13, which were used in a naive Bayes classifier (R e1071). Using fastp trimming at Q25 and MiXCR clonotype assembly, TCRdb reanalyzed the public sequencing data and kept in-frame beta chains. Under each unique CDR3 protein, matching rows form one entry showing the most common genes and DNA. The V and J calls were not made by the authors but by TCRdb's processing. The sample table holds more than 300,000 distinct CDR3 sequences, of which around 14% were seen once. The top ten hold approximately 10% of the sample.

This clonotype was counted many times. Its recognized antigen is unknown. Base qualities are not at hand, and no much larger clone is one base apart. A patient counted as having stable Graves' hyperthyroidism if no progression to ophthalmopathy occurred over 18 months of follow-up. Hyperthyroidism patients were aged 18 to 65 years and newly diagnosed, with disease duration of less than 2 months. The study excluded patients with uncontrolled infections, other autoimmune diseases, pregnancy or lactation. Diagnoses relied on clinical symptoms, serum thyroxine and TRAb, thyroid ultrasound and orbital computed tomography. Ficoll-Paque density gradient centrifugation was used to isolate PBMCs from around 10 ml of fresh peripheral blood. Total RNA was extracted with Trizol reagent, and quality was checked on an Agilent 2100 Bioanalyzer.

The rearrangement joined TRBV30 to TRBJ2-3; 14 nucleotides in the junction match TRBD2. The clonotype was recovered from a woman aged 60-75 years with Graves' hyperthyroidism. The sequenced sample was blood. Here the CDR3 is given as CAWGTSGRTDTQYF. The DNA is TGTGCCTGGGGGACTAGCGGGAGAACAGATACGCAGTATTTT.